The sample holds a few counts of the clone carrying this T cell receptor (beta chain). Trimming removed 0 bases from V and 9 bases from J; junction bases left unmatched: 11. CDR3 size: 16 residues. CDR1 and CDR2 (germline): SGDLS, YYNGEE. This sample was included in a study of blood T cell repertoires in COVID-19. Background on the study: The samples span acute and convalescent COVID-19 from the United States, Italy and Spain. PBMCs, B-cell-depleted T cells, or T cells were the source of the cDNA or gDNA that made up the material.

In the study's own analysis: From reference gene primer amplification, estimates of nucleated cell counts were derived. TCRdb keeps only in-frame clones here, not all; method: immunoSEQ multiplex PCR. V and J calls and clone size are those listed in that table; D and trimming were worked out from the DNA. The data contain about 53,000 clones, roughly 80% of them singletons. The chain joins TRBV9 to TRBJ2-1; 8 bases agree with TRBD2. The clonotype comes from a woman aged 55-69 years with acute or convalescent COVID-19. The sequenced sample consisted of peripheral blood. CDR3: CASSVDISGAMGEQFF. The CDR3 DNA follows: TGTGCCAGCAGCGTAGATATTAGCGGGGCAATGGGTGAGCAGTTCTTC.